This TCR beta chain stems from a study of cytomegalovirus exposure and HLA in healthy donors. Primers included in the PCR were 60 Vbeta and 13 Jbeta primers. TCRdb's copy holds only in-frame clones and misses some; the assay was immunoSEQ multiplex PCR. The repertoire shows 130,000 to 150,000 clones; the top ten hold under 2%. The source material was PBMCs. This clonotype was sampled from a woman in her fifties or sixties in good health and CMV-seronegative.

DNA for the CDR3: TGTGCCAGCAGTCCCCCGGCGGGCCGGGGGTCACCCCTCCACTTT. This translates into CASSPPAGRGSPLHF. This chain links TRBV28 with TRBJ1-6, with a tentative D call TRBD1 (5 bases). The germline CDR1 and CDR2 sequences are MDHEN and SYDVKM. Trimming removed 5 bases at V and 10 bases at J, with 18 bases between. This CDR3 comprises 15 residues.